Below, 18 T cell receptor beta chains from the same sample are listed, as sequenced in a study of T cell responses to AZD1222 COVID-19 vaccine. The repertoire was sequenced with immunoSEQ multiplex PCR; TCRdb's copy has only in-frame clones and lacks some. The table has around 150,000 clones, about nine tenths seen once. This specimen consisted of peripheral blood, obtained on day 0 of AZD1222 vaccination. These receptors originate from an adult in good health.

This chain uses TRBV18 with TRBJ1-1; 7 nucleotides match TRBD1. The CDR3 contains 14 residues. Germline-derived CDR1 and CDR2 are KGHSH and LQKENI. V shed 5 bases and J 5 bases; nucleotides not matched to a gene: 8. CDR3 loop: CASSVGMTGTEAFF. As DNA, the CDR3 is TGTGCCAGCTCAGTCGGGATGACAGGGACTGAAGCTTTCTTT.

The J gene is TRBJ2-1, the V gene TRBV6-2 or TRBV6-3, with D perhaps TRBD1 (6 bases). Germline V gives CDR1 MNHEY, CDR2 SVGEGT. The CDR3 extends over 14 amino acids. V gave up 6 bases and J gave up 8 bases, with 17 bases separating them. In nucleotides, the CDR3 is TGTGCCAGCAGCCGCGAGGGGGAAGTCCATGAGCAGTTCTTC. This codes for CASSREGEVHEQFF.

About this clone itself: Other DNA sequences within the sample encode an identical CDR3. The chain uses TRBV18 and TRBJ1-1, with TRBD1 as a possible D gene (5 bases). The CDR3 length is 13 residues. Germline CDR1 and CDR2: KGHSH and LQKENI. Trimming stripped 3 bases from V and 1 base from J, with 6 bases between. The chain's CDR3 is CASSPQGNTEAFF. The DNA of the CDR3 is TGTGCCAGCTCACCCCAGGGGAACACTGAAGCTTTCTTT.

This clone occurred a few times. This chain links TRBV7-9 with TRBJ2-5; maybe TRBD2 (5 bases). CDR1 is SEHNR and CDR2 is FQNEAQ in the germline V gene (reference sequence). V dropped 2 bases and J dropped 4 bases, with 14 bases sitting between them. CDR3 length: 15 residues. CDR3 in DNA: TGTGCCAGCAGCTTACCAAGGAGGTTAGGAGAGACCCAGTACTTC. Translation: CASSLPRRLGETQYF.

This chain joins TRBV5-6 and TRBJ2-3; D is unclear. V shed 1 base and J shed 0 bases, with 9 bases lying between them. The CDR3 covers 15 residues. Germline CDR1 and CDR2: SGHDT and YYEEEE. As DNA, the CDR3 is TGTGCCAGCAGCTTGCTGGGTTCGAGCACAGATACGCAGTATTTT. Its protein is CASSLLGSSTDTQYF.

V and J are TRBV28 and TRBJ1-2, with D unresolved. Trimming stripped 3 bases from V and 3 bases from J, with 20 bases between. The CDR3 has 17 amino acids. Per germline, CDR1 MDHEN and CDR2 SYDVKM. The CDR3 coding sequence is TGTGCCAGCAGTTTTGCTGGGTACAAACCTCTCTACTATGGCTACACCTTC. Translating gives CASSFAGYKPLYYGYTF.

V and J are TRBV19 and TRBJ1-6, with D tentatively TRBD1 (6 bases). Trimming stripped 3 bases from V and 7 bases from J, with 19 bases between. Per the germline V gene, CDR1 is LNHDA and CDR2 is SQIVND (reference sequence). The CDR3 is made up of 17 amino acids. DNA for the CDR3: TGTGCCAGTAGTATCAACTGGGACAATCGAGGGAATTCACCCCTCCACTTT. The encoded protein is CASSINWDNRGNSPLHF.

The chain carries TRBV4-3 and TRBJ2-4, with a tentative D call TRBD1 (5 bases). The germline gives CDR1 LGHNA, CDR2 YSLEER. V shed 0 bases and J shed 9 bases, with 15 bases lying between them. This CDR3 contains 15 residues. The CDR3 nucleotides read TGCGCCAGCAGCCAAGATATGCCGGACACGGGCATTCAGTACTTC. It encodes CASSQDMPDTGIQYF.

The rearrangement links TRBV6-5 to TRBJ2-3; 8 bases align to TRBD2. CDR1 MNHEY and CDR2 SVGAGI come from the germline V gene. The junction had 8 bases not matched to a gene; V was cut back by 8 bases and J by 4 bases. The length of the CDR3 is 14 residues. CDR3 DNA: TGTGCCAGCCTCGTCCGGGGGGGGGCAGATACGCAGTATTTT. Translating it yields CASLVRGGADTQYF.

The chain recombines TRBV7-2 with TRBJ1-2; D gene uncertain. Germline CDR1 and CDR2: SGHTA and FQGNSA. Trimming pared 4 bases from V and 8 bases from J, leaving 8 bases between. The CDR3 length is 11 residues. The CDR3 region is CASSSQLGYTF. The CDR3 bases are TGTGCCAGCAGCTCCCAATTAGGCTACACCTTC. Variable domain in full (rest from reference TRBV7-2 and TRBJ1-2): GAGVSQSPSNKVTEKGKDVELRCDPISGHTALYWYRQSLGQGLEFLIYFQGNSAPDKSGLPSDRFSAERTGGSVSTLTIQRTQQEDSAVYLCASSSQLGYTFGSGTRLTVV.

This chain links TRBV7-2 with TRBJ1-2; the D is unclear. The CDR3 covers 18 residues. CDR1 and CDR2 from the germline V gene are SGHTA and FQGNSA. V lost 5 bases and J 6 bases, leaving 28 bases between the germline ends. DNA of the CDR3: TGTGCCAGCAGCACATCCCTACTGGCGGGAGGAAGACGGGATGGCTACACCTTC. Translated: CASSTSLLAGGRRDGYTF.

This clone was seen once. This sequence joins TRBV15 and TRBJ1-5; D gene unclear. Between the trimmed V and J ends, which lost 5 bases and 0 bases, there was a span of 8 bases. Looked up from germline, CDR1 is LNHNV and CDR2 is YYDKDF (reference sequence). The CDR3 is made up of 14 amino acids. The CDR3 loop reads CATSGENSNQPQHF. CDR3 coding DNA: TGTGCCACCAGCGGTGAAAATAGCAATCAGCCCCAGCATTTT.

J is TRBJ2-5 and V is TRBV25-1; D is uncertain. Between the trimmed V and J ends, which lost 7 bases and 5 bases, there was a span of 14 bases. This CDR3 comprises 13 residues. Germline V gene lookup returns CDR1 MGHDK and CDR2 SYGVNS. This chain's CDR3 is CASTPVGWETQYF. CDR3 bases: TGTGCCAGCACCCCCGTGGGGTGGGAGACCCAGTACTTC. Full variable domain (rest looked up from reference TRBV25-1 and TRBJ2-5): EADIYQTPRYLVIGTGKKITLECSQTMGHDKMYWYQQDPGMELHLIHYSYGVNSTEKGDLSSESTVSRIRTEHFPLTLESARPSHTSQYLCASTPVGWETQYFGPGTRLLVL.

The J gene is TRBJ2-1, the V gene TRBV6-2 or TRBV6-3, with D tentatively TRBD1 or TRBD2 (5 bases each). CDR3 length equals 12 residues. Trimming left V 0 bases short and J 8 bases short, with 5 bases between. The germline gives CDR1 MNHEY, CDR2 SVGEGT. This CDR3 reads CASSYSGDEQFF. The DNA for the CDR3 is TGTGCCAGCAGTTACTCGGGGGATGAGCAGTTCTTC.

The CDR3 protein is CASSFTDREAQYF. The CDR3 DNA reads TGTGCCAGCAGTTTTACGGACAGGGAGGCCCAGTACTTC. This chain uses TRBV11-1 with TRBJ2-7; 8 bases match TRBD1. Looked up from germline, CDR1 is SGHAT and CDR2 is FQDESV (reference sequence). The CDR3 is 13 amino acids. The V gene end was trimmed by 6 bases and the J gene end by 10 bases; junction bases not matched to a gene: 11.

The J gene is TRBJ1-6, the V gene TRBV5-1; no firm D call. From germline, CDR1 is SGHRS and CDR2 YFSETQ. The CDR3 runs to 15 residues. V gave up 0 bases and J gave up 8 bases, with 12 bases separating them. This CDR3 is CASSLERASHSPLHF. The CDR3 nucleotides are TGCGCCAGCAGCTTGGAAAGGGCCTCTCATTCACCCCTCCACTTT.

In this sample, this clone turned up once. This chain links TRBV25-1 with TRBJ1-2; D remains unclear. The CDR3 has 14 amino acids. The germline V gene has CDR1 MGHDK and CDR2 SYGVNS. Trimming removed 1 base at V and 5 bases at J, with 11 bases between. The CDR3 DNA reads as TGTGCCAGCAGTGAATGGGCGGGAAATTATGGCTACACCTTC. Its translation is CASSEWAGNYGYTF.

The rearrangement links TRBV18 to TRBJ2-7; 9 bases are a match to TRBD2. The CDR3 consists of 14 residues. With 4 bases clipped from V and 6 bases from J, the junction kept 7 bases outside the gene matches. From germline, CDR1 is KGHSH and CDR2 LQKENI. The CDR3 nucleotides are TGTGCCAGCTCACGGGCTAGCGGGATGGGCGAGCAGTACTTC. It specifies CASSRASGMGEQYF.